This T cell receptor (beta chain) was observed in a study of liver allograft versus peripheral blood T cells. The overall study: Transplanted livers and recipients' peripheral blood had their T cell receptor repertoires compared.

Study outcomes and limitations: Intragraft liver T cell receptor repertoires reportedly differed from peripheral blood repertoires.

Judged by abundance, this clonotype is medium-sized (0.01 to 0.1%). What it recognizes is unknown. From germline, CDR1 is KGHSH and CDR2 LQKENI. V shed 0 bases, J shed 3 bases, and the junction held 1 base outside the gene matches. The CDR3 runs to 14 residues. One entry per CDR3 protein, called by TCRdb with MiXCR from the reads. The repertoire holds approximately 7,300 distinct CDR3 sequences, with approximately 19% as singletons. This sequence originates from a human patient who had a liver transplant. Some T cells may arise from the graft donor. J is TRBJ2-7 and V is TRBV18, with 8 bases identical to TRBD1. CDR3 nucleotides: TGTGCCAGCTCACCACCCACAGGGGGCTACGAGCAGTACTTC. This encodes CASSPPTGGYEQYF.